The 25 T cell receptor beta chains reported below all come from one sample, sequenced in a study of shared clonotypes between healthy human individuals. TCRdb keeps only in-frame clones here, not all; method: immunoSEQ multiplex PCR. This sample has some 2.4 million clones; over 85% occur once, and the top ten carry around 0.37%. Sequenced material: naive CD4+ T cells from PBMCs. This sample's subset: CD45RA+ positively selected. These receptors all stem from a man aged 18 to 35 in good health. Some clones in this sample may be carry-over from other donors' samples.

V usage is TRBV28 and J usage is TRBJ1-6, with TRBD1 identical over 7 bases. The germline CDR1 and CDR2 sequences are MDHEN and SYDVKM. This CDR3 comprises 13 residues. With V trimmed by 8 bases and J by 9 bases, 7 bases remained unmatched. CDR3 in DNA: TGTGCCAGCGGCAGGGGGGGGACTTCACCCCTCCACTTT. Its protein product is CASGRGGTSPLHF.

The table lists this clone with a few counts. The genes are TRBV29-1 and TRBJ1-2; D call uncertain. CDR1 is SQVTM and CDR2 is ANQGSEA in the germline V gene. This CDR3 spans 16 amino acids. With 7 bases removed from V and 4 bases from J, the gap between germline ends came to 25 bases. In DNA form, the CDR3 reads TGCAGCGCAACTCTACTGACGGAGTCGAATTCCTATGGCTACACCTTC. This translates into CSATLLTESNSYGYTF.

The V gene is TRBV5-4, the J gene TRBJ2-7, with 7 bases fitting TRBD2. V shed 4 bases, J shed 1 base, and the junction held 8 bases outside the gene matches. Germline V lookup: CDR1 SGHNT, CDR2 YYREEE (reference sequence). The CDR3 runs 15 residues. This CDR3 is CASSSGTIGSYEQYF. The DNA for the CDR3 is TGTGCCAGCAGCAGCGGGACCATAGGTTCCTACGAGCAGTACTTC.

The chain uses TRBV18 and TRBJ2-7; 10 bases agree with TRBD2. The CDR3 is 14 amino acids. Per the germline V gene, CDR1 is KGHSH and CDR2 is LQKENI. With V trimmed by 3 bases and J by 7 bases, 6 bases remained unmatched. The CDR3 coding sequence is TGTGCCAGCTCACCCGGGCAACTAGCGGGGGAGCAGTACTTC. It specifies CASSPGQLAGEQYF.

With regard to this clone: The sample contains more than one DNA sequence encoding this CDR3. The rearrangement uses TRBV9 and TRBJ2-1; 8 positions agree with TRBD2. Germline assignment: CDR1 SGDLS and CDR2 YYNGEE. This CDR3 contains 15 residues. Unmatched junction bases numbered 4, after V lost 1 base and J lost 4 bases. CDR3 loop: CASSVLAGGYNEQFF. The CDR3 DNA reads TGTGCCAGCAGCGTACTAGCGGGCGGATACAATGAGCAGTTCTTC.

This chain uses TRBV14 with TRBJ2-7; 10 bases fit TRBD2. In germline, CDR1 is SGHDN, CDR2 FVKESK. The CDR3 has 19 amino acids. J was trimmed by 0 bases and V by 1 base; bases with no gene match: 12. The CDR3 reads CASSQVFLAGALGSYEQYF. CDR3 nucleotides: TGTGCCAGCAGCCAAGTATTCCTAGCGGGAGCTCTGGGCTCCTACGAGCAGTACTTC.

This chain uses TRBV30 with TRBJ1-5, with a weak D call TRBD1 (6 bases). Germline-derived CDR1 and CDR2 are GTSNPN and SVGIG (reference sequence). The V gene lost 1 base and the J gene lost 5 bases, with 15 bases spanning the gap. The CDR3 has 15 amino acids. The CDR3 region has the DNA TGTGCCTGGAGTGCCGGCAGGGGTATCTATCAGCCCCAGCATTTT. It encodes CAWSAGRGIYQPQHF.

The chain's CDR3 is CASSPRGGGQPQHF. CDR3 DNA sequence: TGTGCCAGCTCACCCCGAGGGGGTGGCCAGCCCCAGCATTTT. The rearrangement links TRBV18 to TRBJ1-5, with D possibly being TRBD1 (6 bases). Germline V gives CDR1 KGHSH, CDR2 LQKENI. Trimming left V 3 bases short and J 7 bases short, with 13 bases between. CDR3 length: 14 residues.

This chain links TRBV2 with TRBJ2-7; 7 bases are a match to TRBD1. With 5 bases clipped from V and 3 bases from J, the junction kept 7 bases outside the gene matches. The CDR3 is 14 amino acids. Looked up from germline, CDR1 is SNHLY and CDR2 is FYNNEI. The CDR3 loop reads CASSQTGINYEQYF. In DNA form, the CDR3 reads TGTGCCAGCAGTCAGACAGGGATCAACTACGAGCAGTACTTC.

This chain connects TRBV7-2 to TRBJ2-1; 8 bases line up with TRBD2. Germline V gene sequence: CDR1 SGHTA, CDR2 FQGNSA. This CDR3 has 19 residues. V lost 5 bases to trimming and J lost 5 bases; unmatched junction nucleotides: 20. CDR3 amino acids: CASSTRLAPLFTEDNEQFF. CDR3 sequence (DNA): TGTGCCAGCAGCACCCGACTAGCGCCACTTTTTACAGAGGACAATGAGCAGTTCTTC.

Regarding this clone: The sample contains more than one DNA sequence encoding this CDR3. In DNA form, the CDR3 reads TGTGCCAGCAGCGTAGGGGGAGGGAACATTCAGTACTTC. This codes for CASSVGGGNIQYF. The J gene is TRBJ2-4, the V gene TRBV9; 7 nucleotides match TRBD2. The CDR3 has 13 residues. Germline V gene data show CDR1 as SGDLS and CDR2 as YYNGEE. The junction had 1 base not matched to a gene; V was cut back by 0 bases and J by 7 bases.

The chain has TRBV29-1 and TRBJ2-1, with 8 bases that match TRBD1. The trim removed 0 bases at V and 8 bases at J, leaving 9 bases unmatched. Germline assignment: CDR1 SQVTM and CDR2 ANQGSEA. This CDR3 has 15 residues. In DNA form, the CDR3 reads TGCAGCGTTGAAGATCCGCCAGGGGGCTGGGATGAGCAGTTCTTC. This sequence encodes CSVEDPPGGWDEQFF.

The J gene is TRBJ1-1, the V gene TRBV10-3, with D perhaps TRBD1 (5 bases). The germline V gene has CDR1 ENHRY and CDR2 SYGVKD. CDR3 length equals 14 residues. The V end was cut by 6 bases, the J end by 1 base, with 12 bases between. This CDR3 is CAISAGFGNTEAFF. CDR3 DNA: TGTGCCATCAGCGCAGGGTTTGGGAACACTGAAGCTTTCTTT.

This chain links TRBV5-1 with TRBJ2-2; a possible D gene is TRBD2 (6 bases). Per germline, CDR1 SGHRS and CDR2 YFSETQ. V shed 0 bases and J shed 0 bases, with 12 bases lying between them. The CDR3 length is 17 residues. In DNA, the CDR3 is TGCGCCAGCAGCTTGGGTGGGGGAGGCGCGAACACCGGGGAGCTGTTTTTT. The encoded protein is CASSLGGGGANTGELFF.

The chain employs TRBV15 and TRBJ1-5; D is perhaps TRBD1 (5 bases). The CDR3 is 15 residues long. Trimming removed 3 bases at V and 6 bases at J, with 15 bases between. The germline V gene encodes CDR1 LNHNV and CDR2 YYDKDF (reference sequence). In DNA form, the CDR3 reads TGTGCCACCAGCAGGGACATTGCGGGGAGTCAGCCCCAGCATTTT. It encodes CATSRDIAGSQPQHF.

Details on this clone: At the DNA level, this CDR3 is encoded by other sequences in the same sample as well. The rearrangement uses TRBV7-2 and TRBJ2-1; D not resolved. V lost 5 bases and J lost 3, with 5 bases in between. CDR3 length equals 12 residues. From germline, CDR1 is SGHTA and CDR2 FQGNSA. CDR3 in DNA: TGTGCCAGCAGCCGTAGCTACAATGAGCAGTTCTTC. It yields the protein CASSRSYNEQFF.

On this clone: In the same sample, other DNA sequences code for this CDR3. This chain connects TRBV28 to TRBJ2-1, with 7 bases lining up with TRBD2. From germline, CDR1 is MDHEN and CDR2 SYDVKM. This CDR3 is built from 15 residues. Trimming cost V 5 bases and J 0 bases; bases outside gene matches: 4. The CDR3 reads CASSPGGSSYNEQFF. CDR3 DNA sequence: TGTGCCAGCAGTCCCGGCGGGAGCTCCTACAATGAGCAGTTCTTC.

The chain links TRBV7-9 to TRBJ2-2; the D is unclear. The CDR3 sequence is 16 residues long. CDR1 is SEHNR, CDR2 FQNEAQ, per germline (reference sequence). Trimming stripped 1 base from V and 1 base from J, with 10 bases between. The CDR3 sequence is CASSLGFSRNTGELFF. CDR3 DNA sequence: TGTGCCAGCAGCTTAGGATTCTCTAGGAACACCGGGGAGCTGTTTTTT.

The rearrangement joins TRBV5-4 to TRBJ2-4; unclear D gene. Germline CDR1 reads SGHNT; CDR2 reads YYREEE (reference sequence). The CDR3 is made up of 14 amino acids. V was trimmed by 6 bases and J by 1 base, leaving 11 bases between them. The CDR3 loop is CASTPDSAKNIQYF. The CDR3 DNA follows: TGTGCCAGCACTCCGGATTCTGCCAAAAACATTCAGTACTTC.

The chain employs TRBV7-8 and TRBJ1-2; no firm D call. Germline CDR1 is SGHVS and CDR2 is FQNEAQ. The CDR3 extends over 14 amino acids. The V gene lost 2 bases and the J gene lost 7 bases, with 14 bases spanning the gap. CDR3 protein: CASSLPDPGVGYTF. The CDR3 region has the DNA TGTGCCAGCAGCTTACCTGACCCCGGGGTTGGCTACACCTTC.

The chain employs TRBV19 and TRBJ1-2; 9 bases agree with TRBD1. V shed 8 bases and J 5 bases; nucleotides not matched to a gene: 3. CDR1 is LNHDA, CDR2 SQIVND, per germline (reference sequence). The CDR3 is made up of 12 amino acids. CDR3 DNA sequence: TGTGCCAGTCGGGACAGGGAATATGGCTACACCTTC. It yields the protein CASRDREYGYTF.

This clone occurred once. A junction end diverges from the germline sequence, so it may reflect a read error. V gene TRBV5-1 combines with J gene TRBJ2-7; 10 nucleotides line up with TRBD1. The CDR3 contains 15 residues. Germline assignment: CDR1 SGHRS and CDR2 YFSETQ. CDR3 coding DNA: TGCGCCAGCAGTTTGGGACAGGGGAATTCCTACGAGCAGTACTTC. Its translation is CASSLGQGNSYEQYF.

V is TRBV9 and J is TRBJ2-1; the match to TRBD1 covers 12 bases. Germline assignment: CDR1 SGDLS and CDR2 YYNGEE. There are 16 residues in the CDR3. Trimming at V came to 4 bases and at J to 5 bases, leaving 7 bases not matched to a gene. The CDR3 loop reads CASSLSGTGGHNEQFF. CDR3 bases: TGTGCCAGCAGCTTATCCGGGACAGGGGGCCACAATGAGCAGTTCTTC. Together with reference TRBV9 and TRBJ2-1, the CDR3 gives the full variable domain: DSGVTQTPKHLITATGQRVTLRCSPRSGDLSVYWYQQSLDQGLQFLIQYYNGEERAKGNILERFSAQQFPDLHSELNLSSLELGDSALYFCASSLSGTGGHNEQFFGPGTRLTVL.

The CDR3 loop is CASSPMDRDSSYGYTF. CDR3 coding DNA: TGTGCCAGTAGTCCGATGGACCGGGACAGCAGCTATGGCTACACCTTC. The V and J genes are TRBV19 and TRBJ1-2, with 7 bases fitting TRBD1. Germline assignment: CDR1 LNHDA and CDR2 SQIVND (reference sequence). V shed 5 bases and J 4 bases; nucleotides not matched to a gene: 13. This CDR3 comprises 16 residues.

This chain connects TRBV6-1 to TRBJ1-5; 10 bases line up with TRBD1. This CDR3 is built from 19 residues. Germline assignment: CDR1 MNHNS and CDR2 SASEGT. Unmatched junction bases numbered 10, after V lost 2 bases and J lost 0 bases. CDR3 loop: CASSELYGTGEYSNQPQHF. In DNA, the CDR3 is TGTGCCAGCAGTGAACTCTACGGGACAGGGGAATATAGCAATCAGCCCCAGCATTTT.